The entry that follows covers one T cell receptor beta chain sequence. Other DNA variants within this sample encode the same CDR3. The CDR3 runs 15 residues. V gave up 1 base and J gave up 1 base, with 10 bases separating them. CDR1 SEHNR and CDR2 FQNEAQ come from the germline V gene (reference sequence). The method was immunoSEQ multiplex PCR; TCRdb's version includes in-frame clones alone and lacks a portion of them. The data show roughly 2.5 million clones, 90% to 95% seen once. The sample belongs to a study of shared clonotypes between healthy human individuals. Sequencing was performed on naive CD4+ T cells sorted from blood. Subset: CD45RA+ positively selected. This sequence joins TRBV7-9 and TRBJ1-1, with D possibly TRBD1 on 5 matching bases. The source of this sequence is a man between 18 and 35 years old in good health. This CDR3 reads CASSLGGRQNTEAFF. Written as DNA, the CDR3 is TGTGCCAGCAGCTTAGGGGGGAGGCAGAACACTGAAGCTTTCTTT.